Shown below are 23 T cell receptor beta chains from a single sample sequenced in a study of blood T cell repertoires in COVID-19. Generated by immunoSEQ multiplex PCR, the TCRdb table keeps only in-frame clones and is missing some. Found here are 40,000 to 60,000 clones, roughly 83% of them singletons; the top ten hold about 4.1%. Sequences were obtained from peripheral blood. Receptors originate from a man aged 50 to 60 with active COVID-19.

This clone was detected only a few times. V gene TRBV6-5 combines with J gene TRBJ2-1; the match to TRBD2 covers 9 bases. CDR1 is MNHEY, CDR2 SVGAGI, per germline. V dropped 7 bases and J dropped 9; count of bases not matched to a gene: 1. The CDR3 has 11 residues. The CDR3: CASIAGAEQFF. CDR3 in DNA: TGTGCCAGCATAGCGGGGGCTGAGCAGTTCTTC.

This clone was detected only once. This chain connects TRBV4-3 to TRBJ1-1; D might be TRBD1 (5 bases). The V gene's germline CDR1 is LGHNA and CDR2 YSLEER. V lost 1 base and J lost 7, with 10 bases in between. The CDR3 has 13 amino acids. The chain's CDR3 is CASSQGRVGEAFF. CDR3 DNA: TGCGCCAGCAGCCAAGGCAGGGTCGGTGAAGCTTTCTTT.

V usage is TRBV6-5 and J usage is TRBJ2-7; perhaps TRBD1 as D (5 bases). The V and J ends lost 2 bases and 1 base respectively, with 12 bases between them. The CDR3 sequence is 15 residues long. Germline V lookup: CDR1 MNHEY, CDR2 SVGAGI. The CDR3: CASSYLGRVSYEQYF. CDR3 nucleotides: TGTGCCAGCAGTTACCTGGGCAGGGTATCCTACGAGCAGTACTTC.

The rearrangement joins TRBV9 to TRBJ2-3; a weak D match, TRBD1 (6 bases). Germline-derived CDR1 and CDR2 are SGDLS and YYNGEE. This CDR3 has 14 amino acids. Trimming removed 5 bases from V and 0 bases from J, with 10 bases in between. The CDR3 nucleotides read TGTGCCAGCAGTGCAGGGACAAGCACAGATACGCAGTATTTT. This encodes CASSAGTSTDTQYF.

CDR3 DNA: TGTGCCAGCAGCTATCCCCGGACAGGGGGCGAAAACACCATATATTTT. Its translation: CASSYPRTGGENTIYF. The chain combines TRBV7-6 with TRBJ1-3; 11 positions match TRBD1. Germline loops: CDR1 SGHVS, CDR2 FNYEAQ. This CDR3 region has 16 residues. V was pared by 4 bases and J by 6 bases, with 8 bases of the junction left unmatched. The entire variable domain, with the rest obtained from reference TRBV7-6 and TRBJ1-3, is as follows: GAGVSQSPRYKVTKRGQDVALRCDPISGHVSLYWYRQALGQGPEFLTYFNYEAQQDKSGLPNDRFSAERPEGSISTLTIQRTEQRDSAMYRCASSYPRTGGENTIYFGEGSWLTVV.

CDR3 loop: CASSWTTGTYEQYF. The CDR3 bases are TGTGCCAGCAGCTGGACCACAGGGACCTACGAGCAGTACTTC. This rearrangement joins TRBV11-2 to TRBJ2-7; perhaps TRBD1 as D (6 bases). The V end was cut by 4 bases, the J end by 2 bases, with 12 bases between. The germline V gene has CDR1 SGHAT and CDR2 FQNNGV. CDR3 length: 14 residues.

CDR3 sequence reads: CSVEVTNQETQYF. The CDR3 DNA reads as TGCAGCGTTGAAGTTACTAACCAAGAGACCCAGTACTTC. The rearrangement uses TRBV29-1 and TRBJ2-5; D uncertain. Germline CDR1 is SQVTM and CDR2 is ANQGSEA. Trimming pared 1 base from V and 0 bases from J, leaving 6 bases between. The CDR3 contains 13 residues.

The chain's CDR3 is CASSKGVMEPQHF. The CDR3 region has the DNA TGTGCCAGCAGCAAGGGGGTGATGGAGCCCCAGCATTTT. The chain combines TRBV12-3 or TRBV12-4 with TRBJ1-5; possible D gene TRBD1, 6 bases. V lost 6 bases and J 8 bases, leaving 14 bases between the germline ends. There are 13 residues in the CDR3.

This chain links TRBV29-1 with TRBJ2-6; TRBD1 matches at 7 bases. V dropped 6 bases and J dropped 2; count of bases not matched to a gene: 7. This CDR3 is built from 15 residues. Germline V CDR1 and CDR2: SQVTM, ANQGSEA. In DNA, the CDR3 is TGCAGCGTGATTACAGGGGTAGCTGGGGCCAACGTCCTGACTTTC. It specifies CSVITGVAGANVLTF.

This chain uses TRBV19 with TRBJ2-4; 9 bases are a match to TRBD1. V shed 5 bases and J 4 bases; nucleotides not matched to a gene: 6. Per the germline V gene, CDR1 is LNHDA and CDR2 is SQIVND (reference sequence). The CDR3 contains 15 residues. The DNA of the CDR3 is TGTGCCAGTAGTGTCCCGGGACAGGGTAAAAACATTCAGTACTTC. Amino acids: CASSVPGQGKNIQYF.

The chain recombines TRBV5-4 with TRBJ2-2, with D maybe TRBD2 (5 bases). Germline CDR1 reads SGHNT; CDR2 reads YYREEE (reference sequence). The CDR3 has 13 amino acids. The V end was cut by 3 bases, the J end by 6 bases, with 9 bases between. CDR3 DNA sequence: TGTGCCAGCAGCTCCCCCGGGGCCGGGGAGCTGTTTTTT. Translated: CASSSPGAGELFF.

This chain joins TRBV7-9 and TRBJ2-7; tentatively, D is TRBD1 (6 bases). This CDR3 region has 13 residues. Trimming removed 8 bases from V and 5 bases from J, with 16 bases in between. Germline V gene lookup returns CDR1 SEHNR and CDR2 FQNEAQ (reference sequence). The CDR3 spells CASGRDKSNEQYF. The CDR3 bases are TGTGCCAGCGGCCGGGACAAAAGTAACGAGCAGTACTTC.

The rearrangement joins TRBV5-1 to TRBJ1-1, with D possibly TRBD1 on 6 matching bases. Germline V gene sequence: CDR1 SGHRS, CDR2 YFSETQ. Deletions cut 0 bases from V and 2 bases from J, with 8 bases between. The CDR3 extends over 14 amino acids. The DNA of the CDR3 is TGCGCCAGCAGCTTGGGGGGGCGTAACACTGAAGCTTTCTTT. Its translation is CASSLGGRNTEAFF.

This chain joins TRBV10-3 and TRBJ2-2; TRBD2 is a possible D gene (6 bases). CDR1 is ENHRY, CDR2 SYGVKD, per germline. The CDR3 consists of 14 residues. V gave up 4 bases and J gave up 0 bases, with 6 bases separating them. CDR3 DNA sequence: TGTGCCATCAGTGGCGGGGCGAACACCGGGGAGCTGTTTTTT. It codes for CAISGGANTGELFF.

The gene calls are TRBV27 and TRBJ1-2; TRBD1 might be the D (6 bases). The germline CDR1 and CDR2 sequences are MNHEY and SMNVEV (reference sequence). CDR3 length: 13 amino acids. Trimming removed 6 bases at V and 7 bases at J, with 15 bases between. This chain's CDR3 is CASSLTGLGGYTF. Written as DNA, the CDR3 is TGTGCCAGCAGCTTAACAGGGCTAGGTGGCTACACCTTC.

The V gene is TRBV28, the J gene TRBJ2-5; 9 nucleotides align to TRBD1. Germline CDR1 reads MDHEN; CDR2 reads SYDVKM. J gave up 4 bases and V 7 bases, and 4 bases lay outside the gene matches. The CDR3 consists of 13 residues. This chain's CDR3 is CASKIQGAETQYF. CDR3 nucleotide sequence: TGTGCCAGCAAGATACAGGGGGCAGAGACCCAGTACTTC.

J is TRBJ2-3 and V is TRBV5-1, with 9 bases that match TRBD2. Germline CDR1 and CDR2: SGHRS and YFSETQ. The CDR3 runs 14 residues. The J segment lost 6 bases and the V segment lost 5 bases, leaving 7 bases of the junction unmatched. DNA of the CDR3: TGCGCCAGCAGTGAAGCGGGGGGAGGTGATACGCAGTATTTT. Amino acid sequence: CASSEAGGGDTQYF. Looking up the rest from reference TRBV5-1 and TRBJ2-3 gives the full variable domain: KAGVTQTPRYLIKTRGQQVTLSCSPISGHRSVSWYQQTPGQGLQFLFEYFSETQRNKGNFPGRFSGRQFSNSRSEMNVSTLELGDSALYLCASSEAGGGDTQYFGPGTRLTVL.

This chain connects TRBV6-6 to TRBJ2-1, with 7 positions matching TRBD1. CDR1 and CDR2 (germline): MNHNY, SVGAGI (reference sequence). The CDR3 is made up of 15 amino acids. Germline trimming cut 6 bases from V and 6 bases from J; bases unmatched to any gene: 11. CDR3 in DNA: TGTGCCAGCAGCCTCGACAGGGAAGTTTTCAATGAGCAGTTCTTC. Translation gives CASSLDREVFNEQFF.

This sequence joins TRBV12-3 or TRBV12-4 and TRBJ1-1, with 8 bases aligning to TRBD1. CDR3 size: 13 residues. The trim removed 5 bases at V and 4 bases at J, leaving 3 bases unmatched. CDR3 in DNA: TGTGCCAGCAGTACAGGGGGTGGCACTGAAGCTTTCTTT. This sequence encodes CASSTGGGTEAFF.

This clone is medium-sized within its sample. The chain couples TRBV25-1 to TRBJ2-7; TRBD2 agrees at 10 bases. J was trimmed by 2 bases and V by 4 bases; bases with no gene match: 5. The germline gives CDR1 MGHDK, CDR2 SYGVNS. The CDR3 contains 15 residues. CDR3 region: CASSGRAGGPYEQYF. CDR3 nucleotides: TGTGCCAGCAGTGGACGAGCGGGGGGGCCCTACGAGCAGTACTTC.

The count of this clone is one. The J gene is TRBJ2-7, the V gene TRBV11-2; D perhaps matches TRBD1 (5 bases). Deletions cut 7 bases from V and 4 bases from J, with 20 bases between. Germline V gene data show CDR1 as SGHAT and CDR2 as FQNNGV. There are 15 residues in the CDR3. The CDR3 loop is CASTPGIGFGYEQYF. The CDR3 DNA follows: TGTGCCAGCACCCCAGGGATAGGGTTCGGGTACGAGCAGTACTTC.

CDR3 sequence: CSVAGLLSRTQYF. CDR3 coding DNA: TGCAGCGTTGCGGGACTCCTTAGCAGAACGCAGTATTTT. The V and J genes are TRBV29-1 and TRBJ2-3, with D possibly TRBD2 on 6 matching bases. The V end lost 4 bases, the J end lost 9 bases, and 17 bases lay between the germline ends. The germline gives CDR1 SQVTM, CDR2 ANQGSEA. The CDR3 runs 13 residues.

The rearrangement uses TRBV27 and TRBJ1-1, with 7 nucleotides matching TRBD1. Per the germline V gene, CDR1 is MNHEY and CDR2 is SMNVEV (reference sequence). The CDR3 length is 15 residues. After removal of 4 bases from V and 0 bases from J, the junction contained 5 bases not matched to a gene. In DNA form, the CDR3 reads TGTGCCAGCAGTTCCGAGGGACAGCTGAACACTGAAGCTTTCTTT. This encodes CASSSEGQLNTEAFF.